This T cell receptor (beta chain) was identified in a study of T-cell reconstitution after alpha-beta-depleted transplantation in children. The TCRbeta library was prepared with unique molecular identifiers. TCRdb passed the PCR reads through MiXCR, listing each CDR3 protein once. The sample holds about 980,000 distinct CDR3 sequences, about 31% seen once. The CDR3 totals 14 residues. The V end was cut by 0 bases, the J end by 2 bases, with 6 bases between. From germline, CDR1 is SGHRS and CDR2 YFSETQ. This clonotype appeared a few times. What it recognizes is unknown. General study findings and limits: Newly generated T cells supplied most T-cell counts and diversity one year post-transplant. Alpha-beta T cells about two months after transplant reportedly derived from several hundred expanded graft clones.

The V gene is TRBV5-1, the J gene TRBJ2-1; D not certain. The sequencing here drew on PBMCs, mostly from graft donor cells, taken 360 days after TCRalphabeta/CD19-depleted stem cell transplant. The receptor was isolated from a boy in the first two years of life who had a stem cell transplant for SCID, so the T cells may come from the graft donor. CDR3 DNA sequence: TGCGCCAGCAGCTTGGAGCAGACCTACAATGAGCAGTTCTTC. It translates to CASSLEQTYNEQFF.